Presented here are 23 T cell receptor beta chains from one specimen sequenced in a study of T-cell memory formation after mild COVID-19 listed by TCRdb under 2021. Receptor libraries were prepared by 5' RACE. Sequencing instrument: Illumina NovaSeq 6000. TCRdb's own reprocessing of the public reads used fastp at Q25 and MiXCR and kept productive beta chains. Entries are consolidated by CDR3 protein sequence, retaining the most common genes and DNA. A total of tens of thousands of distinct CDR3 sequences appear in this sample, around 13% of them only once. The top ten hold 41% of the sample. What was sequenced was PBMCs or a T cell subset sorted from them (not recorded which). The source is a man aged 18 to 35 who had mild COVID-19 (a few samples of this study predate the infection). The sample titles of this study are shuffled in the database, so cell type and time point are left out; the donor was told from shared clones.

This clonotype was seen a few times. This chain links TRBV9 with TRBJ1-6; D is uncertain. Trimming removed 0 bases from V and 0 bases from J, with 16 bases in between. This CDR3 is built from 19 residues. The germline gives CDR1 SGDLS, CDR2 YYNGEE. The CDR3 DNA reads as TGTGCCAGCAGCGTAGCTTCAGGCCCTACTCGCTCCTATAATTCACCCCTCCACTTT. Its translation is CASSVASGPTRSYNSPLHF.

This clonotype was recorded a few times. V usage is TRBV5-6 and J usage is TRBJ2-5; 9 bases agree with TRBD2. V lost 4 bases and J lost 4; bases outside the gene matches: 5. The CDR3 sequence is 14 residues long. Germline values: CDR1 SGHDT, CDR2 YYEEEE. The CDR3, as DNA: TGTGCCAGCAGCCCTGGACTAGCGAGAGAGACCCAGTACTTC. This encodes CASSPGLARETQYF.

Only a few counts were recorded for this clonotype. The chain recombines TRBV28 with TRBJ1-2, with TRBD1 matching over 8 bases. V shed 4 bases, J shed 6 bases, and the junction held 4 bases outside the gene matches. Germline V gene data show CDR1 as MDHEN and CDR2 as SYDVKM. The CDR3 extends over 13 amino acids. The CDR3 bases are TGTGCCAGCAGTTGGACAGGGAGGGATGGCTACACCTTC. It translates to CASSWTGRDGYTF.

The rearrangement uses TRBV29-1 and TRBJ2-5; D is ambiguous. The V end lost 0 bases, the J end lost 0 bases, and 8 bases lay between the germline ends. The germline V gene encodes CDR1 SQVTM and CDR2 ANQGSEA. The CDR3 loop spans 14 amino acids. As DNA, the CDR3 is TGCAGCGTTGAAGATGGGCGGTACCAAGAGACCCAGTACTTC. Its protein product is CSVEDGRYQETQYF.

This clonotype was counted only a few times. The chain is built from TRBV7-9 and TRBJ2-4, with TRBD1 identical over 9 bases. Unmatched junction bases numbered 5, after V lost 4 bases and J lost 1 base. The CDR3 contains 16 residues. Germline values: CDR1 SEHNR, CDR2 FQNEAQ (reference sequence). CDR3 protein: CASSSTGGGAKNIQYF. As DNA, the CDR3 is TGTGCCAGCAGCTCTACAGGGGGCGGGGCCAAAAACATTCAGTACTTC.

The DNA for the CDR3 is TGCGCCAGCAGCCAAGAGGACAGGGGCTACTATGGCTACACCTTC. This sequence encodes CASSQEDRGYYGYTF. The chain carries TRBV4-1 and TRBJ1-2, with 9 bases matching TRBD1. The J segment lost 3 bases and the V segment lost 0 bases, leaving 2 bases of the junction unmatched. CDR3 size: 15 residues. CDR1 and CDR2 from the germline V gene are MGHRA and YSYEKL.

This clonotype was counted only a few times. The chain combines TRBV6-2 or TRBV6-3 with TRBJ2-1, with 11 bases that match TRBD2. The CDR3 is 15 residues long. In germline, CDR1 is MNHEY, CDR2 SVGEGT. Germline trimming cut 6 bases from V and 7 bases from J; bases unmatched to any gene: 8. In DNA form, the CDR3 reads TGTGCCAGCAGGGATCTAGCGGGGGGATTTAATGAGCAGTTCTTC. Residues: CASRDLAGGFNEQFF.

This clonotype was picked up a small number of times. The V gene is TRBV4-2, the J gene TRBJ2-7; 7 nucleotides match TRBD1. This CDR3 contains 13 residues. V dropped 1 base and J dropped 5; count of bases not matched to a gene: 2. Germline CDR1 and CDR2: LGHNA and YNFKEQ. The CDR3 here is CASSQGGGNEQYF. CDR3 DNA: TGTGCCAGCAGCCAAGGAGGGGGCAACGAGCAGTACTTC.

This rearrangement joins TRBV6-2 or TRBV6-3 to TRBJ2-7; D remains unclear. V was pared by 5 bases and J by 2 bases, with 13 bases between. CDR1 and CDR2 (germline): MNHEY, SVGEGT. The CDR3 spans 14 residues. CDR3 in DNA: TGTGCCAGCAGTCGCCCTCCCCAGACCTACGAGCAGTACTTC. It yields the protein CASSRPPQTYEQYF.

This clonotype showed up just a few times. The CDR3 loop reads CASSQGARGSAETQYF. CDR3 DNA: TGTGCCAGCAGCCAAGGCGCCCGGGGCAGCGCAGAGACCCAGTACTTC. The V gene is TRBV3-1, the J gene TRBJ2-5; the D call may be TRBD1 or TRBD2 (5 bases each). Germline CDR1 and CDR2: LGHDT and YNNKEL (reference sequence). Trimming took 1 base from V and 4 from J, leaving 16 bases between them. The length of the CDR3 is 16 residues.

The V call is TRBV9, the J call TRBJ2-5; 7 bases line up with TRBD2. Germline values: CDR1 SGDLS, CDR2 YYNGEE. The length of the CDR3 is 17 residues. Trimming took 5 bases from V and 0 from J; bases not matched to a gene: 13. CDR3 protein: CASREGMAGEYQETQYF. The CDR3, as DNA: TGTGCCAGCAGAGAGGGGATGGCGGGGGAGTACCAAGAGACCCAGTACTTC.

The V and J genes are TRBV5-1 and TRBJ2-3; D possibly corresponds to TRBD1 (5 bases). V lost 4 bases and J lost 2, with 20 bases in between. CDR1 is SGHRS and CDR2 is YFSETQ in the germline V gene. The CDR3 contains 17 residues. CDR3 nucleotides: TGCGCCAGCAGCATTAAAAGGGGCTGGCGGTCCACAGATACGCAGTATTTT. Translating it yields CASSIKRGWRSTDTQYF. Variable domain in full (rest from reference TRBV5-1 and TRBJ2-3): KAGVTQTPRYLIKTRGQQVTLSCSPISGHRSVSWYQQTPGQGLQFLFEYFSETQRNKGNFPGRFSGRQFSNSRSEMNVSTLELGDSALYLCASSIKRGWRSTDTQYFGPGTRLTVL.

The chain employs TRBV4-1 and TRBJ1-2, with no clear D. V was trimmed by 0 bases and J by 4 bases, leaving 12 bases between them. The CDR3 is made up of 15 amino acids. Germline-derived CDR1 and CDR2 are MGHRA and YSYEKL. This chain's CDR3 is CASSQDRLGSYGYTF. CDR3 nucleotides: TGCGCCAGCAGCCAAGATCGACTGGGGAGCTATGGCTACACCTTC.

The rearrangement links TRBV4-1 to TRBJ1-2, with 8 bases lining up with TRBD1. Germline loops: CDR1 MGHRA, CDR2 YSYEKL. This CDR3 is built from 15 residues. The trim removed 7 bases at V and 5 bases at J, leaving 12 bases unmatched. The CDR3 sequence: CASTPSQGEGYGYTF. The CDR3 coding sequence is TGCGCCAGCACCCCATCACAGGGGGAAGGGTATGGCTACACCTTC.

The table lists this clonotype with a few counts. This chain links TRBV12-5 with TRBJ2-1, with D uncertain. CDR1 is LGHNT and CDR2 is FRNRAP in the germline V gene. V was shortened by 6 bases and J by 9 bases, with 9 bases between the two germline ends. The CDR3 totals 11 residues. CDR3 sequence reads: CASGPPTEQFF. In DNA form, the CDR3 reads TGTGCTAGTGGGCCTCCTACTGAGCAGTTCTTC.

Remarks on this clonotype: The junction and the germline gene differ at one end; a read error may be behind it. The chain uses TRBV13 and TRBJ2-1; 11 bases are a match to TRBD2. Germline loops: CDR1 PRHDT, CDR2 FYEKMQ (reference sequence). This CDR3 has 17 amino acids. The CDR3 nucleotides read TGTGCCAGCAGCCTAGGGGCTAGCGGGAGGTCCTACAATGAGCAGTTCTTC. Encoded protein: CASSLGASGRSYNEQFF.

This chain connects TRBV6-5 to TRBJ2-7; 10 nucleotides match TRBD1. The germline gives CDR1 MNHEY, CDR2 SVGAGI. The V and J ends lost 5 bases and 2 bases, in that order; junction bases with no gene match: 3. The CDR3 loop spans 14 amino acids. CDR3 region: CASSPGQGAYEQYV. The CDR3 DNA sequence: TGTGCCAGCAGTCCCGGACAGGGGGCCTACGAGCAGTACGTC.

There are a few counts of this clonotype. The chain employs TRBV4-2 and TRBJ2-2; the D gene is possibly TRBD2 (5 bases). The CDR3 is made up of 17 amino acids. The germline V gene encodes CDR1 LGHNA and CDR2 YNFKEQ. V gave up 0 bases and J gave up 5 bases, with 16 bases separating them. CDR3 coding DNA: TGTGCCAGCAGCCAAGATGCCGGGAAGGCGAGGACCGGGGAGCTGTTTTTT. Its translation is CASSQDAGKARTGELFF.

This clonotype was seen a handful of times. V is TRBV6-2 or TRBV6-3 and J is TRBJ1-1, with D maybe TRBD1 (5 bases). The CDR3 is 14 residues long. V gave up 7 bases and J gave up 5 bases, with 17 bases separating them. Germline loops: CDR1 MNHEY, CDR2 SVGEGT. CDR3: CASIQPWEGTEAFF. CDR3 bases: TGTGCCAGCATCCAGCCCTGGGAGGGGACTGAAGCTTTCTTT.

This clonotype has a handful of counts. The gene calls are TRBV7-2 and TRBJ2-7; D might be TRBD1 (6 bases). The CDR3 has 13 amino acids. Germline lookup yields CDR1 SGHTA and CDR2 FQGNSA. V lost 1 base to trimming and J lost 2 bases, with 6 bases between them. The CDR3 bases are TGTGCCAGCAGCTTAGAGGGGGCCTACGAGCAGTACGTC. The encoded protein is CASSLEGAYEQYV.

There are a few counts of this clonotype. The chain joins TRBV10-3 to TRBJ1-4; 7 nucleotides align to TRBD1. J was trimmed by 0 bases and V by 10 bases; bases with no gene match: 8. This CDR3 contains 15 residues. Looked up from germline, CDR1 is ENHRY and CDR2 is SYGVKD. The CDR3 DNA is TGTGCCAGCCAACAGGGGCAAGCAACTAATGAAAAACTGTTTTTT. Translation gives CASQQGQATNEKLFF.

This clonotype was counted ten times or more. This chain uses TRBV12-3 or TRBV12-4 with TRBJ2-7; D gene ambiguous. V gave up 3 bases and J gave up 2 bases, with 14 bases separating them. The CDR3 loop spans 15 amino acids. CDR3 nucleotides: TGTGCCAGCAGTTTCCCCGGAGCAGCTACCTACGAGCAGTACTTC. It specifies CASSFPGAATYEQYF.

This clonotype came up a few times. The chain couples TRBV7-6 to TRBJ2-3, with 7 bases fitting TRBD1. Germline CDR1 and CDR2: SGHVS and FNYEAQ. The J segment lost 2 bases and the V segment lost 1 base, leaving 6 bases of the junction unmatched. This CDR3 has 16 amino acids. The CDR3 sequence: CASSLEAGGVTDTQYF. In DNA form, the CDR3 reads TGTGCCAGCAGCTTAGAGGCAGGGGGAGTCACAGATACGCAGTATTTT.